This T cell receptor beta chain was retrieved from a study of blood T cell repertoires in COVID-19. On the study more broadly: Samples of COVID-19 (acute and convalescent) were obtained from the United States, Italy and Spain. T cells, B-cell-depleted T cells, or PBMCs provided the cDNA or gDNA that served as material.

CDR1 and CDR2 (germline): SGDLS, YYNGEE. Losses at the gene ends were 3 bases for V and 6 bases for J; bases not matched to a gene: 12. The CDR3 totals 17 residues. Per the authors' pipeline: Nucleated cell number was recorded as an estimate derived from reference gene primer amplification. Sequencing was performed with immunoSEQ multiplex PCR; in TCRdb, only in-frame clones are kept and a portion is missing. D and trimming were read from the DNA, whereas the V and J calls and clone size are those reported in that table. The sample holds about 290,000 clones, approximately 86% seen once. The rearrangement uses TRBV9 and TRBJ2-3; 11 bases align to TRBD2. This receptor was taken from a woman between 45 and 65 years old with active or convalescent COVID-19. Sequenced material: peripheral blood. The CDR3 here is CASSAHSGRASMDTQYF. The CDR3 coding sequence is TGTGCCAGCAGCGCCCATAGCGGGAGGGCCTCTATGGATACGCAGTATTTT.